These 5 T cell receptor beta chains originate from one sample sequenced in a study of CD8+ T cells in alopecia areata. After isolation, RNA underwent reverse transcription to generate cDNA as the sequencing template. TCRdb's copy holds only in-frame clones and misses some; the assay was immunoSEQ multiplex PCR. The sample carries 120,000 or so clones, roughly two fifths recorded once. Sample: CD4+ T cells sorted from blood. These TCRs come from a human donor with alopecia areata.

This clone has just a few counts. The chain links TRBV5-4 to TRBJ2-1, with 13 positions matching TRBD2. Germline lookup yields CDR1 SGHNT and CDR2 YYREEE (reference sequence). Losses at the gene ends were 4 bases for V and 4 bases for J; bases not matched to a gene: 5. The CDR3 has 16 amino acids. The CDR3 sequence: CASSPVTSGRYNEQFF. For the CDR3, the DNA is TGTGCCAGCAGCCCTGTGACTAGCGGGAGGTACAATGAGCAGTTCTTC.

The rearrangement links TRBV28 to TRBJ2-5; D remains ambiguous. V lost 2 bases and J 5 bases, leaving 9 bases between the germline ends. The CDR3 runs to 13 residues. CDR1 MDHEN and CDR2 SYDVKM come from the germline V gene. The CDR3 loop is CASSLEVGETQYF. CDR3 DNA sequence: TGTGCCAGCAGTTTAGAGGTCGGGGAGACCCAGTACTTC.

The rearrangement links TRBV29-1 to TRBJ2-5; D not resolved. The CDR3 is made up of 14 amino acids. Between the trimmed V and J ends, which lost 1 base and 4 bases, there was a span of 13 bases. Germline V gene lookup returns CDR1 SQVTM and CDR2 ANQGSEA. CDR3 in DNA: TGCAGCGTTGAAGGACCCAAGGGCCGAGAGACCCAGTACTTC. Translated, it gives CSVEGPKGRETQYF.

J is TRBJ2-1 and V is TRBV28; D is ambiguous. CDR1 and CDR2 (germline): MDHEN, SYDVKM. V was shortened by 4 bases and J by 8 bases, with 6 bases between the two germline ends. The CDR3 covers 11 residues. In nucleotides, the CDR3 is TGTGCCAGCAGTTACGTTTATGAGCAGTTCTTC. Translated: CASSYVYEQFF.

This chain joins TRBV6-5 and TRBJ2-3, with 11 bases aligning to TRBD2. CDR1 MNHEY and CDR2 SVGAGI come from the germline V gene. V was pared by 7 bases and J by 6 bases, with 3 bases of the junction left unmatched. The CDR3 has 13 residues. CDR3 nucleotides: TGTGCCAGCACTCTAGCGGGAGGCGATACGCAGTATTTT. The encoded protein is CASTLAGGDTQYF.